The 19 T cell receptor beta chains presented below share a single source sample, sequenced in a study of Graves' ophthalmopathy and Graves' hyperthyroidism. Using RNA transcripts, the TCR beta CDR3 regions were amplified. An initial RT-PCR round employing HTBI primers preceded a second-round multiplex PCR. TCRdb independently ran MiXCR on the multiplex PCR reads; one entry per CDR3 protein. This sample has roughly 500,000 distinct CDR3 sequences, with approximately 14% found just once. The material sequenced was blood. The receptor set was obtained from a woman under 40 with Graves' ophthalmopathy.

This chain links TRBV19 with TRBJ2-2; 13 bases are a match to TRBD2. Germline-derived CDR1 and CDR2 are LNHDA and SQIVND (reference sequence). V was clipped by 5 bases and J by 4 bases; unmatched bases: 10. The CDR3 has 18 amino acids. In DNA, the CDR3 is TGTGCCAGTAGTGCAGGGACTAGCGGGATTTGGAGCACCGGGGAGCTGTTTTTT. Translation: CASSAGTSGIWSTGELFF.

In this sample, this clonotype turned up many times. The chain employs TRBV24-1 and TRBJ2-7; possible D gene TRBD1, 5 bases. There are 13 residues in the CDR3. Between the trimmed V and J ends, which lost 3 bases and 6 bases, there was a span of 11 bases. The germline V gene has CDR1 KGHDR and CDR2 SFDVKD. This CDR3 is CATSDAGSGEQYF. The CDR3 nucleotides read TGTGCCACCAGTGATGCAGGGTCTGGCGAGCAGTACTTC.

This clonotype was recorded many times. This chain links TRBV27 with TRBJ2-2; 7 bases match TRBD2. The V segment lost 1 base and the J segment 1 base; nucleotides outside the gene matches: 15. CDR1 and CDR2 (germline): MNHEY, SMNVEV (reference sequence). CDR3 length: 20 amino acids. CDR3 in DNA: TGTGCCAGCAGTTTATTGAGCCCCGCAATAGCGGGTGAGAACACCGGGGAGCTGTTTTTT. It yields the protein CASSLLSPAIAGENTGELFF.

This clonotype was counted ten times or more. The chain is built from TRBV11-1 and TRBJ2-7; TRBD2 matches 9 bases. Germline V gene lookup returns CDR1 SGHAT and CDR2 FQDESV (reference sequence). The trim removed 2 bases at V and 2 bases at J, leaving 4 bases unmatched. The CDR3 is 15 amino acids. The CDR3 here is CASSLMTSGTYEQYF. The CDR3 DNA reads TGTGCCAGCAGCTTAATGACTAGCGGAACCTACGAGCAGTACTTC.

Ten or more counts support this clonotype. This chain connects TRBV30 to TRBJ2-7; D may be TRBD1 (5 bases). V lost 5 bases, J lost 2 bases, and 16 bases lay in between. Germline values: CDR1 GTSNPN, CDR2 SVGIG (reference sequence). The CDR3 loop spans 14 amino acids. CDR3 sequence: CAWGFQGNTYEQYF. For the CDR3, the DNA is TGTGCCTGGGGGTTTCAGGGCAACACCTACGAGCAGTACTTC.

In the case of this clonotype: The CDR3 carries no conserved terminal phenylalanine or tryptophan, so it likely arises from a read error. The DNA is left out, because the CDR3 cannot be placed on it with certainty; the CDR3 is given as TCRdb lists it. The chain couples TRBV11-2 to TRBJ1-2; the D call TRBD1 from the table was never checked on the DNA. Germline V CDR1 and CDR2: SGHAT, FQNNGV. With termini counted, the CDR3 has 16 amino acids. The CDR3 sequence is CASSIQESGWEYGYSV.

The chain employs TRBV5-1 and TRBJ2-7; D is perhaps TRBD1 or TRBD2 (5 bases each). This CDR3 region has 13 residues. Per germline, CDR1 SGHRS and CDR2 YFSETQ. Trimming stripped 0 bases from V and 5 bases from J, with 9 bases between. The CDR3 DNA sequence: TGCGCCAGCAGCTTGGGAGGGGAAAACGAGCAGTACTTC. This encodes CASSLGGENEQYF.

Many counts were recorded for this clonotype. The CDR3 sequence is CASSPLLGIQETQYF. The DNA for the CDR3 is TGTGCCAGCAGTCCGTTACTAGGGATCCAAGAGACCCAGTACTTC. This rearrangement joins TRBV28 to TRBJ2-5, with a tentative D call TRBD2 (5 bases). V shed 5 bases and J shed 1 base, with 14 bases lying between them. This CDR3 has 15 amino acids. Germline V gives CDR1 MDHEN, CDR2 SYDVKM. Full variable domain (rest looked up from reference TRBV28 and TRBJ2-5): DVKVTQSSRYLVKRTGEKVFLECVQDMDHENMFWYRQDPGLGLRLIYFSYDVKMKEKGDIPEGYSVSREKKERFSLILESASTNQTSMYLCASSPLLGIQETQYFGPGTRLLVL.

This clonotype was detected many times. The chain combines TRBV7-8 with TRBJ2-2; weak D call: TRBD2 (6 bases). Germline V CDR1 and CDR2: SGHVS, FQNEAQ. This CDR3 comprises 15 residues. Trimming shortened V by 5 bases and J by 5 bases, and 15 bases separated the two germline ends. This CDR3 reads CASSPGTRGTGELFF. CDR3 nucleotide sequence: TGTGCCAGCAGCCCCGGGACTCGGGGGACCGGGGAGCTGTTTTTT. Full variable domain (remainder filled in from reference TRBV7-8 and TRBJ2-2): GAGVSQSPRYKVAKRGQDVALRCDPISGHVSLFWYQQALGQGPEFLTYFQNEAQLDKSGLPSDRFFAERPEGSVSTLKIQRTQQEDSAVYLCASSPGTRGTGELFFGEGSRLTVL.

This clonotype was picked up many times. A much bigger clone sits one base away, suggesting this may be a read error. This rearrangement joins TRBV28 to TRBJ2-7, with 8 bases that match TRBD2. The germline V gene encodes CDR1 MDHEN and CDR2 SYDVKM. The length of the CDR3 is 16 residues. The V gene end was trimmed by 5 bases and the J gene end by 0 bases; junction bases not matched to a gene: 9. The CDR3 region is CASSPTTSAGSYEQYF. The CDR3 DNA is TGTGCCAGCAGTCCGACGACTAGCGCAGGCTCCTACGAGCAGTACTTC.

The chain recombines TRBV30 with TRBJ1-1; D remains ambiguous. CDR3 length: 13 amino acids. Germline V gene data show CDR1 as GTSNPN and CDR2 as SVGIG (reference sequence). Deletions cut 0 bases from V and 4 bases from J, with 9 bases between. CDR3 nucleotide sequence: TGTGCCTGGAGTGTACCGGTTGCCACTGAAGCTTTCTTT. This sequence encodes CAWSVPVATEAFF.

This clonotype was counted at least ten times. This chain links TRBV6-4 with TRBJ1-1; D uncertain. V dropped 5 bases and J dropped 6 bases, with 13 bases sitting between them. The CDR3 consists of 13 residues. Germline lookup yields CDR1 MRHNA and CDR2 SNTAGT. CDR3 residues: CASSWPQGPEAFF. Here the CDR3 DNA reads TGTGCCAGCAGTTGGCCGCAAGGGCCTGAAGCTTTCTTT.

In this sample, this clonotype turned up many times. V is TRBV11-1 and J is TRBJ1-1; 7 bases are shared with TRBD1. The V and J ends lost 7 bases and 5 bases, in that order; junction bases with no gene match: 10. Germline CDR1 and CDR2: SGHAT and FQDESV (reference sequence). The CDR3 spans 14 residues. The CDR3 spells CASTVDRVQTEAFF. The CDR3 DNA follows: TGTGCCAGCACCGTCGACAGGGTGCAGACTGAAGCTTTCTTT.

This clonotype was observed at least ten times. The chain couples TRBV15 to TRBJ1-6, with 7 bases aligning to TRBD1. The J segment lost 4 bases and the V segment lost 4 bases, leaving 4 bases of the junction unmatched. The CDR3 covers 15 residues. Per the germline V gene, CDR1 is LNHNV and CDR2 is YYDKDF (reference sequence). The DNA for the CDR3 is TGTGCCACCAGCAAGGCGACAGGGTATAATTCACCCCTCCACTTT. It yields the protein CATSKATGYNSPLHF.

This clonotype appeared many times. The chain carries TRBV12-3 or TRBV12-4 and TRBJ2-5; 14 bases line up with TRBD2. CDR3 length: 17 residues. J gave up 5 bases and V 6 bases, and 11 bases lay outside the gene matches. CDR3 loop: CASSPGLAGAPGETQYF. CDR3 nucleotides: TGTGCCAGCAGCCCGGGACTAGCGGGGGCCCCCGGCGAGACCCAGTACTTC.

This clonotype was detected ten times or more. The gene calls are TRBV10-1 and TRBJ1-2; no clear D. CDR3 length equals 15 residues. The germline gives CDR1 WNHNN, CDR2 SYGVQD (reference sequence). The germline V and J ends were trimmed by 0 bases and 6 bases, with 14 bases remaining between them. The CDR3, as DNA: TGCGCCAGCAGTGAGTCGATCGGCAGTTGGGATGGCTACACCTTC. It codes for CASSESIGSWDGYTF.

This chain links TRBV6-1 with TRBJ1-1; possible D gene TRBD1, 5 bases. The length of the CDR3 is 13 residues. V was trimmed by 7 bases and J by 2 bases, leaving 11 bases between them. Germline V gene lookup returns CDR1 MNHNS and CDR2 SASEGT. In DNA form, the CDR3 reads TGTGCCAGCAACCAGGGCTTAAACACTGAAGCTTTCTTT. Translating gives CASNQGLNTEAFF.

This clonotype has a handful of counts. The genes are TRBV30 and TRBJ1-1; D is undetermined. Per germline, CDR1 GTSNPN and CDR2 SVGIG (reference sequence). The V and J ends lost 3 bases and 0 bases respectively, with 8 bases between them. This CDR3 region has 13 residues. The CDR3 DNA reads as TGTGCCTGGAGGGATGGGGTGAACACTGAAGCTTTCTTT. The encoded protein is CAWRDGVNTEAFF.

This clonotype has a count of ten or more. The chain couples TRBV28 to TRBJ2-7; 13 nucleotides agree with TRBD2. Germline V gives CDR1 MDHEN, CDR2 SYDVKM. The CDR3 consists of 16 residues. J gave up 3 bases and V 1 base, and 3 bases lay outside the gene matches. The CDR3 spells CASSLSLAGGFYEQYF. Written as DNA, the CDR3 is TGTGCCAGCAGTTTATCACTAGCGGGGGGGTTCTACGAGCAGTACTTC.